What follows is one TCR beta chain and its context. Antigen: not known. The V gene lost 0 bases and the J gene lost 1 base, with 22 bases spanning the gap. The CDR3 is made up of 20 amino acids. CDR1 and CDR2 from the germline V gene are LGHNA and YNFKEQ. TCRdb processed the reads anew with MiXCR; each CDR3 protein has one entry. The sample lists roughly 200,000 distinct CDR3 sequences; 38% were seen once. This sample was taken from a study of T cell repertoires in cytomegalovirus infection. Looking at the study overall: Through public TCR beta signatures, both CMV infection and matching HLA type were indicated. General study findings and limits: Dominating the ex vivo response were TCR beta clonotypes that were CMV-specific and HLA-C-restricted. Adding up the frequency of public TCR beta families identified people who carried CMV plus the relevant HLA.

The chain combines TRBV4-2 with TRBJ1-5; possibly TRBD1 for D (5 bases). Sequencing was performed on CD8+ T cells from cultured PBMCs, taken from culture after CMV antigen stimulation. This sequence was found in a human donor in good health (CMV status not recorded). Some clones in this sample may be carry-over from other donors' samples. The CDR3 DNA follows: TGTGCCAGCAGCCAAGAAAGTGTAGTCGGCACCCCAGGGAGCAATCAGCCCCAGCATTTT. This translates into CASSQESVVGTPGSNQPQHF.